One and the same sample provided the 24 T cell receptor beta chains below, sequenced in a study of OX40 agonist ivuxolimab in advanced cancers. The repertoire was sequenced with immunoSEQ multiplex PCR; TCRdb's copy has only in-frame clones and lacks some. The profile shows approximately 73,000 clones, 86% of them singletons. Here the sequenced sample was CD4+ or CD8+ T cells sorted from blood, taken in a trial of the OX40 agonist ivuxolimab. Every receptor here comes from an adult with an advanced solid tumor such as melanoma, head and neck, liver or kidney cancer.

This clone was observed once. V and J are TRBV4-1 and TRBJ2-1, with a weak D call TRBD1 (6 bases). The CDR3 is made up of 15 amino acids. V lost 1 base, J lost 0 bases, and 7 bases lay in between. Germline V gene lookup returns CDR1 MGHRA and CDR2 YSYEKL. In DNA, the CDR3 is TGCGCCAGCAGCCAAGTAGGGGGCTCCTACAATGAGCAGTTCTTC. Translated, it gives CASSQVGGSYNEQFF.

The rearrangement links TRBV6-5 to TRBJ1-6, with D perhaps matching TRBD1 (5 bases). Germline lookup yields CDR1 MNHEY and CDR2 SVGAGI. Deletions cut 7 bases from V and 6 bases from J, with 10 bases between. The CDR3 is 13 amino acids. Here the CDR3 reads CASKETVNSPLHF. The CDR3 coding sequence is TGTGCCAGCAAGGAGACAGTTAATTCACCCCTCCACTTT.

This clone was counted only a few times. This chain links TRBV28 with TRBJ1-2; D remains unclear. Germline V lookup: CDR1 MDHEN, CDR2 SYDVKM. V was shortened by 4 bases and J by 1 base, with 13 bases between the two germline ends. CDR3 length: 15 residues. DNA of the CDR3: TGTGCCAGCAGTTCTGGCCTGAACCTTAACTATGGCTACACCTTC. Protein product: CASSSGLNLNYGYTF.

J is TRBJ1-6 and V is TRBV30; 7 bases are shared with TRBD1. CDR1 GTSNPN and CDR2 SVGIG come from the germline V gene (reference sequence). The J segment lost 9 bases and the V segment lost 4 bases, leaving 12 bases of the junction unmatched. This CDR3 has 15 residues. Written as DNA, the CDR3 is TGTGCCTGGACTGAACTTGACAGGGTAATTTCACCCCTCCACTTT. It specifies CAWTELDRVISPLHF.

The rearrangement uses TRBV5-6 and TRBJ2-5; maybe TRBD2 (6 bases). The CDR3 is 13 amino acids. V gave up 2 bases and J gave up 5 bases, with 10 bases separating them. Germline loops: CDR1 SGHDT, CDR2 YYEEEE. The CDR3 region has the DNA TGTGCCAGCAGCTTTAGGGCGGGGGAGACCCAGTACTTC. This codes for CASSFRAGETQYF.

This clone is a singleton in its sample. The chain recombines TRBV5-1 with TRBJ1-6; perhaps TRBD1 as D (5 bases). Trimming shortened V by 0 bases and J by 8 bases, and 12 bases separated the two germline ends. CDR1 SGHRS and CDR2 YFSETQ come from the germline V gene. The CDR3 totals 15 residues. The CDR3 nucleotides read TGCGCCAGCAGCTTGGAGGGGTATTCGGATTCACCCCTCCACTTT. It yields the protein CASSLEGYSDSPLHF.

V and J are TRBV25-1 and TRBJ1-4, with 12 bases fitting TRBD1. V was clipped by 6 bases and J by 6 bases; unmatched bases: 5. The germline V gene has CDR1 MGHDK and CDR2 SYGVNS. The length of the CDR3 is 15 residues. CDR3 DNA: TGTGCCAGCAGCGGGACAGGGGGCGGCTATGAAAAACTGTTTTTT. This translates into CASSGTGGGYEKLFF.

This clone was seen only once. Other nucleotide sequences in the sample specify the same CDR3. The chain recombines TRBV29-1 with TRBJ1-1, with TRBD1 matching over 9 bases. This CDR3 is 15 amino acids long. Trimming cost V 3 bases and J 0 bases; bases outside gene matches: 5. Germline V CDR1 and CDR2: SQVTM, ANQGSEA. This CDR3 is CSVDSDRGLNTEAFF. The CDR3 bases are TGCAGCGTTGACTCGGACAGGGGACTGAACACTGAAGCTTTCTTT.

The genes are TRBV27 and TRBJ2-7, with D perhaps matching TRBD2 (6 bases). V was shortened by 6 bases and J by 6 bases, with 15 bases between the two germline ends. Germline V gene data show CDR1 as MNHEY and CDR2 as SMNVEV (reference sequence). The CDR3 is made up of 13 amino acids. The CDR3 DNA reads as TGTGCCAGCAGCTCAAAAGGGAGGCGCGAGCAGTACTTC. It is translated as CASSSKGRREQYF.

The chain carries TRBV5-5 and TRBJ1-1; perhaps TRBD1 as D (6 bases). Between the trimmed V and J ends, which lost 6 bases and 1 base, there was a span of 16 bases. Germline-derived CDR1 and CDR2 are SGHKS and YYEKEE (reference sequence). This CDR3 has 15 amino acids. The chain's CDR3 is CASTDTKTGNTEAFF. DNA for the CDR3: TGTGCCAGCACCGATACGAAGACAGGGAACACTGAAGCTTTCTTT.

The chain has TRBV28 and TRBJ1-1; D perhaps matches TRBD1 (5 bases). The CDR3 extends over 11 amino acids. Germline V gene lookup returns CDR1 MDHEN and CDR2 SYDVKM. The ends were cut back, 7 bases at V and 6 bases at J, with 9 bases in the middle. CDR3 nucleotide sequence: TGTGCCAGCACTAGGGGCCCTGAAGCTTTCTTT. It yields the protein CASTRGPEAFF.

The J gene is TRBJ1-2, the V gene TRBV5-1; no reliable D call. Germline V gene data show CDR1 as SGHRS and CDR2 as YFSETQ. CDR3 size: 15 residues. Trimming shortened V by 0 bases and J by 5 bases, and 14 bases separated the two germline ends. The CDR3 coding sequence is TGCGCCAGCAGCTTGGAGGGCTTGGCCTTGTATGGCTACACCTTC. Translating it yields CASSLEGLALYGYTF.

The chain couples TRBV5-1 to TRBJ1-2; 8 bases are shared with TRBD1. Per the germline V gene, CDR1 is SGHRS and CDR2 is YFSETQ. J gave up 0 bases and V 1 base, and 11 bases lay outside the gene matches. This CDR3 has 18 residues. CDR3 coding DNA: TGCGCCAGCAGCTTGTCCACGGACAGGGTACTAGCTAACTATGGCTACACCTTC. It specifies CASSLSTDRVLANYGYTF.

CDR3 bases: TGTGCCACCAGCGCCAGTCAGGGAGCGGATCAGCCCCAGCATTTT. Residues: CATSASQGADQPQHF. The chain joins TRBV15 to TRBJ1-5; D is possibly TRBD1 (5 bases). From germline, CDR1 is LNHNV and CDR2 YYDKDF (reference sequence). V was shortened by 5 bases and J by 5 bases, with 16 bases between the two germline ends. CDR3 size: 15 residues.

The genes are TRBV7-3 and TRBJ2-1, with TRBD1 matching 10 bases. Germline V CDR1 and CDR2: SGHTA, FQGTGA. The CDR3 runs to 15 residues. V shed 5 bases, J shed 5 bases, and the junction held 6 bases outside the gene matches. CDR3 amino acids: CASSPGQGIDNEQFF. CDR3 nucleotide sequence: TGTGCCAGCAGCCCGGGACAGGGGATCGACAATGAGCAGTTCTTC.

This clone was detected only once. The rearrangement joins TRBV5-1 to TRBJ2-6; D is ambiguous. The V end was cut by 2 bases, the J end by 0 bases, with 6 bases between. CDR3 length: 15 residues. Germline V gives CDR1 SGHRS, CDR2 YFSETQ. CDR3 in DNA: TGCGCCAGCAGCTTTACGGTCTCTGGGGCCAACGTCCTGACTTTC. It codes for CASSFTVSGANVLTF.

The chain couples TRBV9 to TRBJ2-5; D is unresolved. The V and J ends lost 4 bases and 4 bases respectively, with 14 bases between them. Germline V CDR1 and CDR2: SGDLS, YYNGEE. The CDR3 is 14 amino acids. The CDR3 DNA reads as TGTGCCAGCAGCCCCAACAGTAGGAGAGAGACCCAGTACTTC. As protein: CASSPNSRRETQYF.

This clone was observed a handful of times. The CDR3 loop is CASSLREGVGEKLFF. The DNA of the CDR3 is TGTGCCAGCAGTCTGCGAGAGGGAGTAGGAGAAAAACTGTTTTTT. V gene TRBV27 combines with J gene TRBJ1-4; no definite D call. V was shortened by 5 bases and J by 8 bases, with 18 bases between the two germline ends. The CDR3 covers 15 residues. The germline V gene has CDR1 MNHEY and CDR2 SMNVEV (reference sequence).

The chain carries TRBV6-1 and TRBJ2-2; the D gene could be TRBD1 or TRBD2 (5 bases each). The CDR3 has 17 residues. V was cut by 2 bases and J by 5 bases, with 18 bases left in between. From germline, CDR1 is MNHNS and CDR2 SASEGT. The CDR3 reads CASSERVRAGSTGELFF. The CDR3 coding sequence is TGTGCCAGCAGTGAAAGGGTCCGGGCAGGGAGTACCGGGGAGCTGTTTTTT.

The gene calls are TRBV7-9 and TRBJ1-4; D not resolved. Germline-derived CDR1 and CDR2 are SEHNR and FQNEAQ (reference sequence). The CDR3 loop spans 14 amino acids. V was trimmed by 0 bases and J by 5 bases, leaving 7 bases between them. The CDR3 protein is CASSLAGVNEKLFF. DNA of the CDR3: TGTGCCAGCAGCTTAGCTGGAGTAAATGAAAAACTGTTTTTT.

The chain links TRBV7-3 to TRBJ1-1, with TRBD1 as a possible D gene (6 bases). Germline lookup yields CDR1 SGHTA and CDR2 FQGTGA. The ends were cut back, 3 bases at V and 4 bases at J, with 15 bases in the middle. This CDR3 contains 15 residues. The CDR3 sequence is CASSFPGGGPTEAFF. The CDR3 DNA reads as TGTGCCAGCAGCTTCCCAGGAGGGGGACCCACTGAAGCTTTCTTT.

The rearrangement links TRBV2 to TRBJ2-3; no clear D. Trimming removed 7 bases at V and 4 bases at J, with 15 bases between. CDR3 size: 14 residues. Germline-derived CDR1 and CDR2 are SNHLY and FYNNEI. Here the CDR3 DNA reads TGTGCCAGCACTAGGAACACAAGGTCAGATACGCAGTATTTT. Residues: CASTRNTRSDTQYF.

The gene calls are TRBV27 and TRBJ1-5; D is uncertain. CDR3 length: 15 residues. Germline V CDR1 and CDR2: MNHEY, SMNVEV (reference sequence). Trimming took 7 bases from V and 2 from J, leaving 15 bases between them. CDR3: CASKMGVLGNQPQHF. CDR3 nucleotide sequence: TGTGCCAGCAAGATGGGAGTATTGGGCAATCAGCCCCAGCATTTT.

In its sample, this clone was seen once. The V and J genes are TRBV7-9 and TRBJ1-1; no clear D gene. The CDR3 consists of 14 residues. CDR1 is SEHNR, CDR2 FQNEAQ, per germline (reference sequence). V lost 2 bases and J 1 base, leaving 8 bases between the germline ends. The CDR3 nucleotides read TGTGCCAGCAGCTTAACGGGCGGGAACACTGAAGCTTTCTTT. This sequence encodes CASSLTGGNTEAFF.